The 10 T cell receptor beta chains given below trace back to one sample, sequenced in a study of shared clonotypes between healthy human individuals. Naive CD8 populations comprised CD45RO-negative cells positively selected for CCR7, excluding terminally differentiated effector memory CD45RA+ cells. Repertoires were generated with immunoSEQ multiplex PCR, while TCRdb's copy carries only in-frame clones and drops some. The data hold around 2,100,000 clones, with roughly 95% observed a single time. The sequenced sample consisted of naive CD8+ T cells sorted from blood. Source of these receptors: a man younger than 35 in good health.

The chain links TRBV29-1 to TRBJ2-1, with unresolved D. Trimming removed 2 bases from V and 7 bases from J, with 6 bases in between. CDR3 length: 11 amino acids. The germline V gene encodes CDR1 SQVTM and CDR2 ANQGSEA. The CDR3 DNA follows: TGCAGCGTTGAATGGCGGAATGAGCAGTTCTTC. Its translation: CSVEWRNEQFF.

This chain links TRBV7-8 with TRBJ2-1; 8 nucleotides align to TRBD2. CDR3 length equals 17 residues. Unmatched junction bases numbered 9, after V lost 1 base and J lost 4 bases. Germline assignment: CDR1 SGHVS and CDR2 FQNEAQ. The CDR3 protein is CASSLVEAGVEYNEQFF. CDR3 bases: TGTGCCAGCAGCTTAGTGGAAGCGGGAGTAGAATACAATGAGCAGTTCTTC.

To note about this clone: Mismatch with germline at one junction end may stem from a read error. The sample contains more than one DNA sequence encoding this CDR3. In DNA form, the CDR3 reads TGTGCCAGCACACACGGGGGTGAAGCCTTCTTT. Amino acid sequence: CASTHGGEAFF. The chain couples TRBV5-6 to TRBJ1-1; maybe TRBD1 (5 bases). CDR1 SGHDT and CDR2 YYEEEE come from the germline V gene. The CDR3 contains 11 residues.

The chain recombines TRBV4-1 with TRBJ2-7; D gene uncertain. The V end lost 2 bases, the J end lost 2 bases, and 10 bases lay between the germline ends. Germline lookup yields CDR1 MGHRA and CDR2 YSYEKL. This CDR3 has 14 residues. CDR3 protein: CASSQIAETYEQYF. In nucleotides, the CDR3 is TGCGCCAGCAGCCAAATCGCCGAAACCTACGAGCAGTACTTC.

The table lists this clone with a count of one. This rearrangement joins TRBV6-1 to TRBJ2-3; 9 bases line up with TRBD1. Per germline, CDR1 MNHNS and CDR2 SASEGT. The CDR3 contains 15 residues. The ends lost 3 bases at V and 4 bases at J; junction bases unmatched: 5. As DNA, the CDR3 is TGTGCCAGCAGTGACTGGGACAGGGAAGCAGATACGCAGTATTTT. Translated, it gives CASSDWDREADTQYF.

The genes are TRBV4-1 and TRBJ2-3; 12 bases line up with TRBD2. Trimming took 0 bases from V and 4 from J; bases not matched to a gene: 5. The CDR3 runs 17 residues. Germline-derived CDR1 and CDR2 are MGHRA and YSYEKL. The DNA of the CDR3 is TGCGCCAGCAGCCAAGACTTTACTAGCGGGGGGCCAGATACGCAGTATTTT. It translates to CASSQDFTSGGPDTQYF.

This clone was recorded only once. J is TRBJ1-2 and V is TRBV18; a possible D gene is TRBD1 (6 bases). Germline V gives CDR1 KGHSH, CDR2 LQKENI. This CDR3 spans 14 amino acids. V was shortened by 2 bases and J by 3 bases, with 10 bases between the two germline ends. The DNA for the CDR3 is TGTGCCAGCTCACCAACAGGGATCGACTATGGCTACACCTTC. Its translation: CASSPTGIDYGYTF. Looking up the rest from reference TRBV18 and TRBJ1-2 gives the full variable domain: NAGVMQNPRHLVRRRGQEARLRCSPMKGHSHVYWYRQLPEEGLKFMVYLQKENIIDESGMPKERFSAEFPKEGPSILRIQQVVRGDSAAYFCASSPTGIDYGYTFGSGTRLTVV.

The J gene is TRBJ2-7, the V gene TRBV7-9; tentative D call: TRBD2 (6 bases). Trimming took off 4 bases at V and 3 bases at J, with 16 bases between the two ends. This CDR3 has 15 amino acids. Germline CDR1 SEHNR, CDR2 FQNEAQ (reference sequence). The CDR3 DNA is TGTGCCAGCAGCTCCCCGACGGGGGATGACTACGAGCAGTACTTC. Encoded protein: CASSSPTGDDYEQYF. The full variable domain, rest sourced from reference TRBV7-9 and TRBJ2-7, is DTGVSQNPRHKITKRGQNVTFRCDPISEHNRLYWYRQTLGQGPEFLTYFQNEAQLEKSRLLSDRFSAERPKGSFSTLEIQRTEQGDSAMYLCASSSPTGDDYEQYFGPGTRLTVT.

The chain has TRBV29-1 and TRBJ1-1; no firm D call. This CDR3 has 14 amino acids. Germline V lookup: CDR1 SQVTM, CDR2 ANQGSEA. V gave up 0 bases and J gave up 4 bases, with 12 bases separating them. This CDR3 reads CSVEDRLVSTEAFF. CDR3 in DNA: TGCAGCGTTGAAGACAGGTTGGTGAGCACTGAAGCTTTCTTT. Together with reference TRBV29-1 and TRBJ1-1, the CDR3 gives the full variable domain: SAVISQKPSRDICQRGTSLTIQCQVDSQVTMMFWYRQQPGQSLTLIATANQGSEATYESGFVIDKFPISRPNLTFSTLTVSNMSPEDSSIYLCSVEDRLVSTEAFFGQGTRLTVV.

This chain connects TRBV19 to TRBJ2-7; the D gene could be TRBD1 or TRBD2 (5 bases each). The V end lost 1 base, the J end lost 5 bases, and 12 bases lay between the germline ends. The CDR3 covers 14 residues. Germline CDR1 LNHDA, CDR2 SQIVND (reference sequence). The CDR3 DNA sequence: TGTGCCAGTAGTATAGGTCCCGTGGGGGACGAGCAGTACTTC. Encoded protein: CASSIGPVGDEQYF.